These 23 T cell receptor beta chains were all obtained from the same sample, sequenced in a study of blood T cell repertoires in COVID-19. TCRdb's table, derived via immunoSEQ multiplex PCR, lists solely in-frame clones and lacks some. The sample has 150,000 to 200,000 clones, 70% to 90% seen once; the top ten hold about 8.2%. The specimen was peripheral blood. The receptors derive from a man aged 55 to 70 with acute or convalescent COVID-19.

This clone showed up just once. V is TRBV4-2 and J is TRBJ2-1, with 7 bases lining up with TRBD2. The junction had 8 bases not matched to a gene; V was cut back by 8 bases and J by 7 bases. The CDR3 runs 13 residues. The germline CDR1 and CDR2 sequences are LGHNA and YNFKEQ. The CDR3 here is CASHWVGGNEQFF. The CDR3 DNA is TGTGCCAGCCATTGGGTGGGGGGGAATGAGCAGTTCTTC.

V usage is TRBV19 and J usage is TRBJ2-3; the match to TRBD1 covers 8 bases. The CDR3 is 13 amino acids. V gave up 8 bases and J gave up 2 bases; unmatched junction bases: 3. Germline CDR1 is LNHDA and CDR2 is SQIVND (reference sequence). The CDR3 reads CASRQGNTDTQYF. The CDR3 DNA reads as TGTGCCAGTCGACAGGGGAACACAGATACGCAGTATTTT.

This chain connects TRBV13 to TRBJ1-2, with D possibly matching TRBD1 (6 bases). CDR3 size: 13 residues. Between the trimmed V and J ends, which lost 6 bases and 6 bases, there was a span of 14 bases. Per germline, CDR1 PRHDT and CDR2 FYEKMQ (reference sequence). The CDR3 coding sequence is TGTGCCAGCAGTTCAGGGGTCCTGGATGGCTACACCTTC. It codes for CASSSGVLDGYTF.

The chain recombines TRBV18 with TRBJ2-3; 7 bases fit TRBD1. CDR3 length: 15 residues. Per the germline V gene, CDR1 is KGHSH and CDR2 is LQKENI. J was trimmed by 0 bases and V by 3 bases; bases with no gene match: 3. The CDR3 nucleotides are TGTGCCAGCTCACCCGGGACAGTGAGCACAGATACGCAGTATTTT. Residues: CASSPGTVSTDTQYF.

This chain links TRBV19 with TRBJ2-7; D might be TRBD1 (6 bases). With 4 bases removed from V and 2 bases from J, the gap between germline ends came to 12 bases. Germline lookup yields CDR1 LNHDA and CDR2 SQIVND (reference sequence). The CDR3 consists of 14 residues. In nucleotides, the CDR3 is TGTGCCAGTAGTAGTTCTGGGGGCACCTACGAGCAGTACTTC. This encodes CASSSSGGTYEQYF. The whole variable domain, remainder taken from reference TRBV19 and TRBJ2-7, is DGGITQSPKYLFRKEGQNVTLSCEQNLNHDAMYWYRQDPGQGLRLIYYSQIVNDFQKGDIAEGYSVSREKKESFPLTVTSAQKNPTAFYLCASSSSGGTYEQYFGPGTRLTVT.

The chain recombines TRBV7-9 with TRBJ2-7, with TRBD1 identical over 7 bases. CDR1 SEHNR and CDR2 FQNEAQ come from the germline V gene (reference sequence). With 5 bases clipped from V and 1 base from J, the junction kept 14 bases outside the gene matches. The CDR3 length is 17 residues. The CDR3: CASSLIITGAPSYEQYF. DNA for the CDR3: TGTGCCAGCAGCCTAATAATTACAGGGGCCCCTTCCTACGAGCAGTACTTC.

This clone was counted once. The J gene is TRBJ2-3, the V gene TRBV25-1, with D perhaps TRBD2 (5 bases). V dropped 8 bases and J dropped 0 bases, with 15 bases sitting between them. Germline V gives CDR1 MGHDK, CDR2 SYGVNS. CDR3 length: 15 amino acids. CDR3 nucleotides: TGTGCCAGCCTAGGGAGCGGTGCTAGCACAGATACGCAGTATTTT. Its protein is CASLGSGASTDTQYF. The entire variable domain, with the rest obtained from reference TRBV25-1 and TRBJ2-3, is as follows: EADIYQTPRYLVIGTGKKITLECSQTMGHDKMYWYQQDPGMELHLIHYSYGVNSTEKGDLSSESTVSRIRTEHFPLTLESARPSHTSQYLCASLGSGASTDTQYFGPGTRLTVL.

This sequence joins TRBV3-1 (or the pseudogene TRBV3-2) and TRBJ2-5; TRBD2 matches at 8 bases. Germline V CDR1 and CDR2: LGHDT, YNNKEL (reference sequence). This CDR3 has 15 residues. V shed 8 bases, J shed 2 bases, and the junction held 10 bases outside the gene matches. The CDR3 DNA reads TGTGCCAGCCAAGCATCTAGCGGGCCTCAAGAGACCCAGTACTTC. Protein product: CASQASSGPQETQYF.

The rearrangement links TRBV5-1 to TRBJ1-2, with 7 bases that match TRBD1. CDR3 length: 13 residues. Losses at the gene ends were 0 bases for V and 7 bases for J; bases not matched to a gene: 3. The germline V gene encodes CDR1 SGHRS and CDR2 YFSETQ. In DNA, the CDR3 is TGCGCCAGCAGCTTGGGACAGGGCGGTGGCTACACCTTC. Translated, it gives CASSLGQGGGYTF. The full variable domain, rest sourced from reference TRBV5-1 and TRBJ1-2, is KAGVTQTPRYLIKTRGQQVTLSCSPISGHRSVSWYQQTPGQGLQFLFEYFSETQRNKGNFPGRFSGRQFSNSRSEMNVSTLELGDSALYLCASSLGQGGGYTFGSGTRLTVV.

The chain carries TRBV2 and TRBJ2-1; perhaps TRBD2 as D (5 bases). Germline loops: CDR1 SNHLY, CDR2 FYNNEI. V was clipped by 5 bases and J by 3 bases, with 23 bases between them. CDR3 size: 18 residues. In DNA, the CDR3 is TGTGCCAGCAGTTGGAGAAGGACTCACCCCGTCTTCTACAATGAGCAGTTCTTC. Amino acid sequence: CASSWRRTHPVFYNEQFF. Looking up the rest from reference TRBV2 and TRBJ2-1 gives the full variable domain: EPEVTQTPSHQVTQMGQEVILRCVPISNHLYFYWYRQILGQKVEFLVSFYNNEISEKSEIFDDQFSVERPDGSNFTLKIRSTKLEDSAMYFCASSWRRTHPVFYNEQFFGPGTRLTVL.

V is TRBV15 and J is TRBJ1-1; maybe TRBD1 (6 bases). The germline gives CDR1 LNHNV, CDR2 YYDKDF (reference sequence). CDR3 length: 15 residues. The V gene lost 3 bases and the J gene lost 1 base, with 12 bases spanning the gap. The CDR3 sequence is CATSSWDKGNTEAFF. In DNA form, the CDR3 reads TGTGCCACCAGCAGTTGGGACAAAGGGAACACTGAAGCTTTCTTT. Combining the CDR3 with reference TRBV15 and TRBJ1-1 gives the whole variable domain DAMVIQNPRYQVTQFGKPVTLSCSQTLNHNVMYWYQQKSSQAPKLLFHYYDKDFNNEADTPDNFQSRRPNTSFCFLDIRSPGLGDTAMYLCATSSWDKGNTEAFFGQGTRLTVV.

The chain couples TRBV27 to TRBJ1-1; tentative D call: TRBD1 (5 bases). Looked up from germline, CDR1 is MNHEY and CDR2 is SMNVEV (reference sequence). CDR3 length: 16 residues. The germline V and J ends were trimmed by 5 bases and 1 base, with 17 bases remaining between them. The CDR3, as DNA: TGTGCCAGCAGTCTCCTCCTCGGGGGAGGGAACACTGAAGCTTTCTTT. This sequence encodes CASSLLLGGGNTEAFF.

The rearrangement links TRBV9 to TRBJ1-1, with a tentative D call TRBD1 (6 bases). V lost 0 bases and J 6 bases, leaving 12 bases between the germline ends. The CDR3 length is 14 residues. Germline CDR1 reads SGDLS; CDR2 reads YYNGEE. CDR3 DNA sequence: TGTGCCAGCAGCGTAGAGGCCAGGGGCCCTGAAGCTTTCTTT. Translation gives CASSVEARGPEAFF.

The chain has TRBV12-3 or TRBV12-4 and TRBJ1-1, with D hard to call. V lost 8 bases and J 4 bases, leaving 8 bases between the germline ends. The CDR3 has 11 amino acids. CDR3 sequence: CASHSFTEAFF. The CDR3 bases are TGTGCCAGCCACAGTTTCACTGAAGCTTTCTTT.

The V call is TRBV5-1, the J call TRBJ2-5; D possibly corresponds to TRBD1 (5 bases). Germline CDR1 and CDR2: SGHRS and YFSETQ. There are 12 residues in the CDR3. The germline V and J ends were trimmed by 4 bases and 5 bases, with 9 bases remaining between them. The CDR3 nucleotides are TGCGCCAGCAGCAGGGGATTGGAGACCCAGTACTTC. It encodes CASSRGLETQYF. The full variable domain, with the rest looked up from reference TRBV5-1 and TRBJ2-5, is KAGVTQTPRYLIKTRGQQVTLSCSPISGHRSVSWYQQTPGQGLQFLFEYFSETQRNKGNFPGRFSGRQFSNSRSEMNVSTLELGDSALYLCASSRGLETQYFGPGTRLLVL.

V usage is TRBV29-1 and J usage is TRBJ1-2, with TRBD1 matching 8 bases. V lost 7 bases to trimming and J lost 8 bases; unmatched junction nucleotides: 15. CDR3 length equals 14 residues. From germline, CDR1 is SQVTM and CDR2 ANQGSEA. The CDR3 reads CSAPTLDRGKGYTF. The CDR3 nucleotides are TGCAGCGCTCCTACCCTTGACAGGGGTAAGGGCTACACCTTC.

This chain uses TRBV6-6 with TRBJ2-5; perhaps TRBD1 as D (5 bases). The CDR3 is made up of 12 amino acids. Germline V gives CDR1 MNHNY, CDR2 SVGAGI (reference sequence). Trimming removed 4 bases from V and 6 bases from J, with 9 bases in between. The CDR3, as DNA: TGTGCCAGCAGTTCTTACAGGCAGACCCAGTACTTC. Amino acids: CASSSYRQTQYF.

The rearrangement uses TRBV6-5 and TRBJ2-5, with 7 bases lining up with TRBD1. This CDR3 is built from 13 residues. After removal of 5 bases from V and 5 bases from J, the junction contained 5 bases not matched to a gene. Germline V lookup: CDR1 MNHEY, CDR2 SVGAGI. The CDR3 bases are TGTGCCAGCAGTCCCGGGACAGCTGAGACCCAGTACTTC. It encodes CASSPGTAETQYF.

CDR3 loop: CASSQRQGSTDTQYF. In DNA, the CDR3 is TGTGCCAGCAGTCAGCGACAGGGAAGCACAGATACGCAGTATTTT. The J gene is TRBJ2-3, the V gene TRBV7-3, with TRBD1 identical over 7 bases. Trimming removed 6 bases from V and 0 bases from J; junction bases left unmatched: 6. This CDR3 contains 15 residues. Germline CDR1 SGHTA, CDR2 FQGTGA.

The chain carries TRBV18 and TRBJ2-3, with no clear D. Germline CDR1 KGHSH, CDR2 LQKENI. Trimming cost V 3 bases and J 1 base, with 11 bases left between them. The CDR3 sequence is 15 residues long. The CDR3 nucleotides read TGTGCCAGCTCACCCACTGTGGTGCGCACAGATACGCAGTATTTT. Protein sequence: CASSPTVVRTDTQYF.

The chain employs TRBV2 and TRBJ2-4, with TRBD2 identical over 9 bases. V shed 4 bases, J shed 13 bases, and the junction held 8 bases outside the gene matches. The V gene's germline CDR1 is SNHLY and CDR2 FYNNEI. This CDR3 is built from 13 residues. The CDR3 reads CASSVAPSGDQYF. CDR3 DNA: TGTGCCAGCAGTGTGGCCCCTAGCGGGGACCAGTACTTC.

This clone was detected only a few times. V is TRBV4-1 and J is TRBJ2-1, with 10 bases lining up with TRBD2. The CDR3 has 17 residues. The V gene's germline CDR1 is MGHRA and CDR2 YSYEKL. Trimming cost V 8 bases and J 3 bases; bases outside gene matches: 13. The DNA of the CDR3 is TGCGCCAGCTATCCGGGACTAGCGAGGAGCCACTACAATGAGCAGTTCTTC. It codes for CASYPGLARSHYNEQFF.

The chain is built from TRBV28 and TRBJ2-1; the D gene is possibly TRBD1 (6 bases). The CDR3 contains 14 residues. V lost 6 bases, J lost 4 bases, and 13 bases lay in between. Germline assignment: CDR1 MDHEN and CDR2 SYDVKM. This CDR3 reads CASRGAGTYNEQFF. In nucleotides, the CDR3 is TGTGCCAGCAGGGGGGCGGGTACTTACAATGAGCAGTTCTTC.